This TCR beta chain was recovered during a study of blood T cell repertoires in COVID-19. On the study more broadly: There were acute and convalescent COVID-19 samples, and they came from the United States, Italy and Spain.

TCRdb keeps only in-frame clones here, not all; method: immunoSEQ multiplex PCR. Seen here are 84,000 or so clones, roughly 84% observed once, and the top ten hold 11%. The CDR3 is 17 residues long. Trimming took 7 bases from V and 6 from J; bases not matched to a gene: 13. Germline V gene lookup returns CDR1 ENHRY and CDR2 SYGVKD. This TCR was sampled from a man between 65 and 85 years old with acute or convalescent COVID-19. The sequencing input was peripheral blood. This chain joins TRBV10-3 and TRBJ1-3, with TRBD1 identical over 12 bases. The CDR3 loop is CAIKPQGTGGILNTIYF. DNA of the CDR3: TGTGCCATCAAACCCCAAGGGACAGGGGGCATTTTAAACACCATATATTTT.